This T cell receptor beta chain was retrieved from a study of beta chain features in type 1 diabetes. All of the isolated RNA was reverse transcribed, so expressed TCRB transcripts were sequenced. Repertoires were generated with immunoSEQ multiplex PCR, while TCRdb's copy carries only in-frame clones and drops some. Here the sample spans more than 120,000 clones, less than 11% being singletons. Looked up from germline, CDR1 is SEHNR and CDR2 is FQNEAQ (reference sequence). The CDR3 is made up of 12 amino acids. The trim removed 5 bases at V and 7 bases at J, leaving 4 bases unmatched. This clone showed up many times.

The receptor was isolated from a man aged 18 to 30 in good health. The chain links TRBV7-9 to TRBJ2-5; 7 nucleotides align to TRBD1. Sequenced sample: naive CD4+ T cells from blood. CDR3 sequence (DNA): TGTGCCAGCAGCACAACAGGGGTGACCCAGTACTTC. It specifies CASSTTGVTQYF.